The text below deals with one TCR beta chain. Its target is unknown. This sample stems from a study of cytomegalovirus exposure and HLA in healthy donors. The study, taken as a whole, reports: Among the sequence variants, a highly shared cluster was likely an artifact of sequencing. Overall, around 160 TCR beta chains were annotated as cytomegalovirus-associated. Reportedly, diagnosis of cytomegalovirus status by the classifier showed high specificity and sensitivity.

Trimming cost V 5 bases and J 2 bases, with 8 bases left between them. Germline CDR1 is SNHLY and CDR2 is FYNNEI. The CDR3 loop spans 13 amino acids. This cohort consisted of healthy bone marrow donors. PCR amplification relied on 60 Vbeta primers (plus 13 Jbeta primers). Repertoires were generated with immunoSEQ multiplex PCR, while TCRdb's copy carries only in-frame clones and drops some. The repertoire holds some 150,000 clones, with nearly 85% as singletons. This clonotype originated in a male donor in good health and CMV-seronegative. The sequencing sample was made of PBMCs. This chain connects TRBV2 to TRBJ2-3, with D possibly TRBD2 on 5 matching bases. The CDR3 DNA is TGTGCCAGCAGTACGCGGGTCACAGATACGCAGTATTTT. Translation: CASSTRVTDTQYF.